One sample yielded the 25 T cell receptor beta chains listed below, sequenced in a study of tumor and adjacent non-tumor tissue in lung cancer. TCRbeta libraries were built with three rounds of nested PCR, modified from ARM-PCR. TCRdb recomputed calls from the multiplex PCR reads with MiXCR, one row per CDR3 protein. The sample lists almost 75,000 distinct CDR3 sequences; roughly 75% were seen once. This sample's RNA came from whole unsorted tissue. This non-tumor lung sample came from over 3 cm beyond the tumor edge. Sequencing used distant non-tumor lung tissue. These receptors all stem from a woman in her 50s with non-small cell lung cancer.

About this clonotype: Given a much more abundant clone one base away, this may be a read error. This chain uses TRBV28 with TRBJ1-1; D gene uncertain. The germline V gene encodes CDR1 MDHEN and CDR2 SYDVKM. CDR3 length: 15 amino acids. The CDR3, as DNA: TGTGCCAGCAGTTTAGAGGCTGGTCCGCGCACTGAAGTTTTCTTT. It specifies CASSLEAGPRTEVFF. Full variable domain (outside the CDR3, taken from reference TRBV28 and TRBJ1-1): DVKVTQSSRYLVKRTGEKVFLECVQDMDHENMFWYRQDPGLGLRLIYFSYDVKMKEKGDIPEGYSVSREKKERFSLILESASTNQTSMYLCASSLEAGPRTEVFFGQGTRLTVV.

Concerning this clonotype itself: A junction boundary mismatches the germline segment, possibly from a read error. The rearrangement uses TRBV11-2 and TRBJ2-7; 8 bases are a match to TRBD1. CDR1 is SGHAT and CDR2 is FQNNGV in the germline V gene. CDR3 size: 15 residues. The CDR3 nucleotides are TGTGCCAGCGGCTTCGAGACAGGGGTTACCTACGAGCATTGCTTC. Translated, it gives CASGFETGVTYEHCF. The full variable domain, rest sourced from reference TRBV11-2 and TRBJ2-7, is EAGVAQSPRYKIIEKRQSVAFWCNPISGHATLYWYQQILGQGPKLLIQFQNNGVVDDSQLPKDRFSAERLKGVDSTLKIQPAKLEDSAVYLCASGFETGVTYEHCFGPGTRLTVT.

Regarding this clonotype: Since a much larger clone is just one base distant, this may be a read error. The chain uses TRBV5-4 and TRBJ2-7; 7 bases agree with TRBD1. CDR1 is SGHNT, CDR2 YYREEE, per germline (reference sequence). The CDR3 sequence is 13 residues long. Germline trimming cut 1 base from V and 8 bases from J; bases unmatched to any gene: 6. Here the CDR3 DNA reads TGTGCCAGCAGCTTGTACCGGGACAGCAAGCAGTACTTC. Translating gives CASSLYRDSKQYF.

About this clonotype itself: The CDR3 end shows no conserved phenylalanine or tryptophan, and so a read error is likely. This chain uses TRBV20-1 with TRBJ2-1, with 7 bases identical to TRBD2. Germline trimming cut 3 bases from V and 9 bases from J; bases unmatched to any gene: 14. Germline V lookup: CDR1 DFQATT, CDR2 SNEGSKA (reference sequence). The CDR3 spans 15 residues. The CDR3 region has the DNA TGCAGTGCTAGCCCCCACGCGGGAGCTCTCAGTGAGCAGTTCTCC. Its translation is CSASPHAGALSEQFS.

In the case of this clonotype: A junction end diverges from the germline sequence, so it may reflect a read error. CDR3 region: CSVEIQTREIQYF. CDR3 nucleotide sequence: TGCAGCGTTGAAATACAAACCCGAGAGATCCAGTACTTC. The chain links TRBV29-1 to TRBJ2-5; D is unclear. The CDR3 has 13 residues. The germline CDR1 and CDR2 sequences are SQVTM and ANQGSEA.

A word on this clonotype: This may stem from a read error, because a much larger clone lies one nucleotide away. The chain is built from TRBV5-5 and TRBJ2-3, with TRBD2 matching over 8 bases. V shed 0 bases and J 5 bases; nucleotides not matched to a gene: 8. The CDR3 has 16 amino acids. Germline lookup yields CDR1 SGHKS and CDR2 YYEKEE (reference sequence). The CDR3 sequence is CASSLEIAGFIDTQYF. The DNA for the CDR3 is TGTGCCAGCAGCTTGGAGATAGCGGGGTTCATAGATACGCAGTATTTT.

In regard to this clonotype: At one end, the junction sequence differs from germline, possibly due to a read error. The chain links TRBV7-9 to TRBJ2-1; 9 nucleotides match TRBD2. The CDR3 is 15 residues long. Per germline, CDR1 SEHNR and CDR2 FQNEAQ (reference sequence). This CDR3 is CVSPLGLAGSNEQFF. CDR3 DNA sequence: TGTGTCAGCCCTCTGGGGCTAGCGGGGAGTAATGAGCAGTTCTTC.

About this clonotype itself: Compared with germline, one end of the junction differs, possibly owing to a read error. The V gene is TRBV20-1, the J gene TRBJ2-7, with D perhaps assigned TRBD1 or TRBD2 (5 bases each). The CDR3 has 14 residues. CDR1 DFQATT and CDR2 SNEGSKA come from the germline V gene (reference sequence). The CDR3 DNA reads TGCAGTGCTAGTAGTGAGGGGATAGACTACGAGCAGTATTTC. Translation gives CSASSEGIDYEQYF.

About this clonotype itself: One junction end does not reproduce the germline sequence, and a read error may be involved. The J gene is TRBJ2-5, the V gene TRBV5-6, with 7 bases identical to TRBD2. CDR1 is SGHDT, CDR2 YYEEEE, per germline. This CDR3 has 14 amino acids. For the CDR3, the DNA is TGTGCCAGCAGCACCCCGGGACTACAAGAGACCAAGTACTTC. It yields the protein CASSTPGLQETKYF. The entire variable domain, with the rest obtained from reference TRBV5-6 and TRBJ2-5, is as follows: DAGVTQSPTHLIKTRGQQVTLRCSPKSGHDTVSWYQQALGQGPQFIFQYYEEEERQRGNFPDRFSGHQFPNYSSELNVNALLLGDSALYLCASSTPGLQETKYFGPGTRLLVL.

This clonotype was detected only a few times. At one boundary the junction diverges from the germline segment, which might be a read error. The chain recombines TRBV4-2 with TRBJ2-5; TRBD2 matches 8 bases. The CDR3 runs 16 residues. CDR1 and CDR2 (germline): LGHNA, YNFKEQ. CDR3 sequence: CVSSQATGLDYVTQYF. The CDR3, as DNA: TGTGTCAGCAGTCAAGCCACGGGACTAGACTACGTGACCCAGTACTTC.

This clonotype has more than one count but fewer than ten. This chain uses TRBV25-1 with TRBJ2-3; 9 bases match TRBD2. The CDR3 is 14 amino acids. The V segment lost 10 bases and the J segment 1 base; nucleotides outside the gene matches: 6. Germline V gives CDR1 MGHDK, CDR2 SYGVNS. DNA for the CDR3: TGTGCCACCCAGACTAGCGGACGCACAGATACGCAGTATTTT. It is translated as CATQTSGRTDTQYF.

Concerning this clonotype itself: Compared with germline, one end of the junction differs, possibly owing to a read error. V usage is TRBV12-3 or TRBV12-4 and J usage is TRBJ2-1, with 14 nucleotides matching TRBD2. This CDR3 spans 14 amino acids. This CDR3 is CAGSQTSGRAVQIF. The CDR3 DNA reads TGTGCCGGCAGCCAGACTAGCGGGAGGGCCGTTCAGATCTTC.

CDR3: CASYLVTGTDTQYF. The CDR3 nucleotides read TGTGCCAGCTACTTAGTGACCGGGACAGATACGCAGTATTTT. This chain connects TRBV11-1 to TRBJ2-3; no firm D call. Germline values: CDR1 SGHAT, CDR2 FQDESV (reference sequence). This CDR3 contains 14 residues. Deletions cut 8 bases from V and 3 bases from J, with 15 bases between.

As concerns this clonotype: The conserved closing phenylalanine or tryptophan is absent in this CDR3, likely reflecting a read error. This chain connects TRBV11-1 to TRBJ1-1; D is undetermined. Germline CDR1 SGHAT, CDR2 FQDESV (reference sequence). CDR3 size: 14 residues. The V and J ends lost 3 bases and 8 bases respectively, with 16 bases between them. Here the CDR3 reads CASSLKELNTEAFS. The CDR3 nucleotides read TGTGCCAGCAGCTTGAAGGAGTTGAATACCGAAGCTTTCTCT.

Note on this clonotype: An end of the junction differs from the germline gene, which may be a read error. V gene TRBV6-2 or TRBV6-3 combines with J gene TRBJ2-1, with TRBD2 identical over 7 bases. CDR1 MNHEY and CDR2 SVGEGT come from the germline V gene. This CDR3 is 14 amino acids long. CDR3 coding DNA: TGTGCCAGCAGGCCGGGGGGTACTAACAATGGGCAGTTCTTC. Amino acid sequence: CASRPGGTNNGQFF.

With regard to this clonotype: The junction departs from germline at one end; a sequencing error may be responsible. The V gene is TRBV20-1, the J gene TRBJ2-1; D is ambiguous. Germline CDR1 DFQATT, CDR2 SNEGSKA (reference sequence). The length of the CDR3 is 16 residues. CDR3 DNA: TGCATTGCTAGAGCCGACCCCAGGCGGAATAACAATGAGCAGTTCTTC. This translates into CIARADPRRNNNEQFF.

Comments on this clonotype: A much more abundant neighbour one base away suggests this may be a read error. This likely comes from a read error, as the CDR3 has no conserved phenylalanine or tryptophan at its end. The rearrangement uses TRBV7-8 and TRBJ1-5; TRBD1 might be the D (6 bases). The V gene lost 3 bases and the J gene lost 0 bases, with 15 bases spanning the gap. Germline loops: CDR1 SGHVS, CDR2 FQNEAQ. The CDR3 is 17 residues long. The CDR3: CASSLMGGQRSNQPQHS. The CDR3 bases are TGTGCCAGCAGCTTGATGGGGGGGCAACGTAGCAATCAGCCCCAGCATTCT.

This clonotype has only one observation. Given a much more abundant clone one base away, this may be a read error. This chain connects TRBV20-1 to TRBJ2-1, with 10 nucleotides matching TRBD2. Germline V CDR1 and CDR2: DFQATT, SNEGSKA (reference sequence). The CDR3 runs to 16 residues. Trimming at V came to 7 bases and at J to 7 bases, leaving 16 bases not matched to a gene. This chain's CDR3 is CSGSGLAGERWNEQFF. In DNA, the CDR3 is TGCAGTGGATCGGGGCTAGCGGGAGAAAGGTGGAATGAGCAGTTCTTC.

CDR3 DNA sequence: TGTGCCAGCAGCCATACAAAGTCCGGGGAGCTGTTTTTT. It specifies CASSHTKSGELFF. This sequence joins TRBV11-1 and TRBJ2-2; D ambiguous. This CDR3 has 13 amino acids. The V gene lost 5 bases and the J gene lost 6 bases, with 10 bases spanning the gap. Germline CDR1 and CDR2: SGHAT and FQDESV (reference sequence).

In regard to this clonotype: The junction shows a germline mismatch at one end, possibly a read error. Here the CDR3 reads CSQSVASDTQYF. The CDR3 DNA is TGCAGCCAATCAGTGGCTTCAGATACACAGTATTTT. The chain recombines TRBV29-1 with TRBJ2-3; D unresolved. CDR1 and CDR2 (germline): SQVTM, ANQGSEA. CDR3 length equals 12 residues.

Remarks on this clonotype: No conserved phenylalanine or tryptophan is present at the end of the CDR3, so a read error is the likely explanation. It is unclear where the CDR3 begins or ends on the DNA, so no DNA is shown, and the CDR3 is as TCRdb lists it. The CDR3 sequence: CSASSEGTGYEQHI. The V call is TRBV20-1, the J call TRBJ2-7; TRBD1 reflects the table's D call only, with no check against the DNA. Germline CDR1 and CDR2: DFQATT and SNEGSKA (reference sequence). Ends included, the CDR3 has 14 residues.

With respect to this clonotype: One end of the junction fails to match germline, which may point to a read error. The CDR3 bases are TGTGCCAGCAGCCCAATGATTAGCGGGATCTCCTACGAGCAGTATTTC. Protein sequence: CASSPMISGISYEQYF. The chain couples TRBV11-2 to TRBJ2-7; 8 bases line up with TRBD2. Per germline, CDR1 SGHAT and CDR2 FQNNGV. The CDR3 spans 16 residues.

Remarks on this clonotype: A much larger clone sits a single nucleotide away, making a read error possible. This CDR3 reads CASCDRGNLQYF. CDR3 nucleotide sequence: TGTGCCAGCTGTGACAGGGGGAATCTTCAGTACTTC. The chain links TRBV6-2 or TRBV6-3 to TRBJ2-4, with 9 bases that match TRBD1. The germline gives CDR1 MNHEY, CDR2 SVGEGT. V lost 8 bases to trimming and J lost 11 bases; unmatched junction nucleotides: 7. This CDR3 spans 12 amino acids.

Of note for this clonotype: Lacking the conserved final phenylalanine or tryptophan, this CDR3 likely reflects a read error. The J gene is TRBJ2-6, the V gene TRBV20-1; 8 bases line up with TRBD1. The CDR3 has 15 amino acids. J gave up 8 bases and V 4 bases, and 10 bases lay outside the gene matches. Germline V CDR1 and CDR2: DFQATT, SNEGSKA (reference sequence). CDR3 in amino acids: CSAIDRGSGTNVLTL. CDR3 DNA: TGCAGTGCTATCGACAGGGGATCCGGGACCAACGTCCTGACTCTC.

Concerning this clonotype itself: The CDR3 carries no conserved terminal phenylalanine or tryptophan, so it likely arises from a read error. The gene calls are TRBV20-1 and TRBJ2-1; D is ambiguous. The CDR3 contains 16 residues. Germline CDR1 DFQATT, CDR2 SNEGSKA (reference sequence). V dropped 5 bases and J dropped 7 bases, with 24 bases sitting between them. This chain's CDR3 is CSAPIHLANLGNEQFS. As DNA, the CDR3 is TGCAGTGCTCCCATCCACTTGGCGAACTTGGGAAATGAGCAGTTCTCC.